Below are 17 T cell receptor beta chains sequenced from a single sample in a study of Graves' ophthalmopathy and Graves' hyperthyroidism. RNA served as the template for amplifying TCR beta CDR3 regions. An initial RT-PCR round employing HTBI primers preceded a second-round multiplex PCR. A single record per CDR3 protein comes from TCRdb applying MiXCR to the multiplex PCR reads. The table records 400,000 to 450,000 distinct CDR3 sequences, about 21% of them present only once. The sequenced sample was peripheral blood. These receptors originate from a young woman with stable Graves' hyperthyroidism.

This clonotype was observed many times. The chain joins TRBV20-1 to TRBJ2-7, with TRBD1 identical over 12 bases. The junction had 5 bases not matched to a gene; V was cut back by 3 bases and J by 2 bases. This CDR3 is built from 15 residues. Germline V gene sequence: CDR1 DFQATT, CDR2 SNEGSKA (reference sequence). The CDR3 here is CSARGTGGDPYEQYF. The CDR3 nucleotides read TGCAGTGCTAGGGGGACAGGGGGCGACCCCTACGAGCAGTACTTC.

This clonotype occurred many times. This sequence joins TRBV12-3 or TRBV12-4 and TRBJ1-1; 7 bases match TRBD1. This CDR3 is built from 15 residues. The V segment lost 5 bases and the J segment 1 base; nucleotides outside the gene matches: 7. This chain's CDR3 is CASSPRTGENTEAFF. The CDR3 nucleotides are TGTGCCAGCAGTCCTAGGACAGGAGAGAACACTGAAGCTTTCTTT.

This clonotype has a count of ten or more. V usage is TRBV12-3 or TRBV12-4 and J usage is TRBJ1-5; no firm D call. Trimming removed 3 bases at V and 4 bases at J, with 7 bases between. CDR3 length: 13 residues. CDR3 sequence reads: CASSFARNQPQHF. CDR3 nucleotide sequence: TGTGCCAGCAGTTTTGCCAGGAATCAGCCCCAGCATTTT.

A few counts support this clonotype. This sequence joins TRBV7-8 and TRBJ2-5, with TRBD2 matching over 8 bases. V trimming: 3 bases; J trimming: 4 bases; junction bases outside the gene matches: 7. Per germline, CDR1 SGHVS and CDR2 FQNEAQ. This CDR3 spans 15 amino acids. CDR3 sequence: CASSLESGGTETQYF. As DNA, the CDR3 is TGTGCCAGCAGCTTGGAGAGCGGGGGCACAGAGACCCAGTACTTC.

The chain joins TRBV11-2 to TRBJ2-7; unclear D gene. Trimming removed 2 bases from V and 2 bases from J, with 13 bases in between. This CDR3 spans 15 amino acids. Germline V gene data show CDR1 as SGHAT and CDR2 as FQNNGV. CDR3 nucleotides: TGTGCCAGCAGCTTATTCCCCGGTGCAGCCTACGAGCAGTACTTC. This translates into CASSLFPGAAYEQYF.

This clonotype showed up many times. The chain uses TRBV12-3 or TRBV12-4 and TRBJ2-5; 7 bases match TRBD1. After removal of 7 bases from V and 5 bases from J, the junction contained 7 bases not matched to a gene. The CDR3 has 13 amino acids. CDR3 in DNA: TGTGCCAGCACCATGACAGGGCGTGAGACCCAGTACTTC. Translation gives CASTMTGRETQYF.

This chain uses TRBV12-3 or TRBV12-4 with TRBJ1-1; D is undetermined. Trimming removed 5 bases at V and 4 bases at J, with 17 bases between. The CDR3 has 15 amino acids. The CDR3 spells CASSPWLLAGTEAFF. The DNA for the CDR3 is TGTGCCAGCAGTCCTTGGCTGTTGGCGGGCACTGAAGCTTTCTTT.

This clonotype was observed many times. This chain links TRBV30 with TRBJ2-7; 9 bases align to TRBD2. J lost 2 bases, V lost 2 bases, and 10 bases had no gene match. This CDR3 has 16 amino acids. CDR1 GTSNPN and CDR2 SVGIG come from the germline V gene (reference sequence). CDR3 in DNA: TGTGCCTGGAGTAAAAGGGCTAGCGGGACCCCCTACGAGCAGTACTTC. Its protein is CAWSKRASGTPYEQYF.

Ten or more counts support this clonotype. The rearrangement uses TRBV25-1 and TRBJ2-5, with 9 nucleotides matching TRBD2. With 3 bases clipped from V and 4 bases from J, the junction kept 6 bases outside the gene matches. Germline CDR1 and CDR2: MGHDK and SYGVNS. The CDR3 runs to 15 residues. CDR3 loop: CASSDQREARETQYF. The CDR3 DNA follows: TGTGCCAGCAGTGACCAGCGGGAGGCGAGAGAGACCCAGTACTTC.

This clonotype was detected many times. The CDR3 region is CAWTPLRTFGYTF. The CDR3 region has the DNA TGTGCCTGGACACCTCTCAGAACCTTTGGCTACACCTTC. The V gene is TRBV30, the J gene TRBJ1-2, with D uncertain. There are 13 residues in the CDR3. V was clipped by 4 bases and J by 7 bases, with 16 bases between them. Germline V gene sequence: CDR1 GTSNPN, CDR2 SVGIG (reference sequence).

This clonotype was observed at least ten times. CDR3 DNA sequence: TGTGCCAGCAGTTCATTACCGGGACTAGCGACGAACACCGGGGAGCTGTTTTTT. Protein product: CASSSLPGLATNTGELFF. The chain recombines TRBV6-2 or TRBV6-3 with TRBJ2-2, with 10 bases aligning to TRBD2. The CDR3 runs to 18 residues. Germline loops: CDR1 MNHEY, CDR2 SVGEGT. V lost 4 bases to trimming and J lost 0 bases; unmatched junction nucleotides: 8.

On this clonotype itself: The missing conserved phenylalanine or tryptophan at the end of this CDR3 makes a read error likely. The rearrangement joins TRBV5-1 to TRBJ1-1; D is unclear. The CDR3 runs to 12 residues. Per germline, CDR1 SGHRS and CDR2 YFSETQ. Here the CDR3 reads CACSISGYGAFV. The CDR3 nucleotides are TGCGCCTGCAGCATTTCAGGTTACGGAGCTTTCGTT.

Many counts were recorded for this clonotype. The rearrangement joins TRBV27 to TRBJ1-3, with TRBD1 as a possible D gene (6 bases). The germline V gene has CDR1 MNHEY and CDR2 SMNVEV (reference sequence). V was trimmed by 2 bases and J by 4 bases, leaving 9 bases between them. The length of the CDR3 is 14 residues. The CDR3 bases are TGTGCCAGCAGTTTACAGGGGCGGGGAAACACCATATATTTT. It translates to CASSLQGRGNTIYF.

There are many counts of this clonotype. The V gene is TRBV28, the J gene TRBJ2-7; 10 nucleotides agree with TRBD2. Germline V lookup: CDR1 MDHEN, CDR2 SYDVKM. The CDR3 runs 18 residues. V dropped 7 bases and J dropped 9; count of bases not matched to a gene: 24. In DNA, the CDR3 is TGTGCCAGCAAGGACGAAGGACTAGCGGACCTCTTTGGTGACGGGCAGTACTTC. This codes for CASKDEGLADLFGDGQYF.

The table lists this clonotype with many counts. This rearrangement joins TRBV7-2 to TRBJ1-2, with 9 positions matching TRBD1. CDR3 size: 14 residues. The V gene end was trimmed by 5 bases and the J gene end by 4 bases; junction bases not matched to a gene: 5. Germline assignment: CDR1 SGHTA and CDR2 FQGNSA. The DNA of the CDR3 is TGTGCCAGCAGCCGGTCGGGACAGGGCTATGGCTACACCTTC. Its protein is CASSRSGQGYGYTF.

This clonotype has just one count. V and J are TRBV27 and TRBJ1-2, with 10 bases that match TRBD1. This CDR3 spans 15 amino acids. Germline loops: CDR1 MNHEY, CDR2 SMNVEV (reference sequence). The V and J ends lost 6 bases and 5 bases, in that order; junction bases with no gene match: 9. Here the CDR3 DNA reads TGTGCCAGCAGGGGGCCGGACAGGGGGGATTATGGCTACACCTTC. As protein: CASRGPDRGDYGYTF.

This rearrangement joins TRBV6-1 to TRBJ2-2, with D maybe TRBD2 (6 bases). Germline V gene lookup returns CDR1 MNHNS and CDR2 SASEGT. This CDR3 has 13 residues. Deletions cut 7 bases from V and 8 bases from J, with 14 bases between. CDR3 nucleotides: TGTGCCAGCATTGAGGGACTTATTGGGGAGCTGTTTTTT. Protein sequence: CASIEGLIGELFF.